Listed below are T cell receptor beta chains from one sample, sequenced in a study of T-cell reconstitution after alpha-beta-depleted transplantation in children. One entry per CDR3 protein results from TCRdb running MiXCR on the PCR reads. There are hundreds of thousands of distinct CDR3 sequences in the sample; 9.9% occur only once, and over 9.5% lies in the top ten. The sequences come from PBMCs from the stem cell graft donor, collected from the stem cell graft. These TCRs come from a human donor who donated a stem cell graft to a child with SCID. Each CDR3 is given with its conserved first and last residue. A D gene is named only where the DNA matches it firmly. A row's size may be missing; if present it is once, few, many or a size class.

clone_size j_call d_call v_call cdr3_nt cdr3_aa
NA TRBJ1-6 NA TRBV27 TGTGCCAGCAGTTTACAGGCCTATAATTCACCCCTCCACTTT CASSLQAYNSPLHF
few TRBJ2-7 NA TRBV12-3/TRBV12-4 TGTGCCAGCAGTTTATCAGGGGCAGGGGAAGAGCAGTACTTC CASSLSGAGEEQYF
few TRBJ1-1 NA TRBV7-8 TGTGCCAGCAGCTTATCGGCCACAGCGATTGAAGCTTTCTTT CASSLSATAIEAFF
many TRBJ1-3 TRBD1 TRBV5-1 TGCGCCAGCAGCGAGGACAGGGGAGAGTTCTCTGGAAACACCATATATTTT CASSEDRGEFSGNTIYF
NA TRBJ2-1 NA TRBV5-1 TGCGCCAGCAGCTTGAGCCTAGCATTTGAGCAGTTCTTC CASSLSLAFEQFF
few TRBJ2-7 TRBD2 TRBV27 TGTGCCAGCGGGGTCGTGGGAGGGTACGAGCAGTACTTC CASGVVGGYEQYF
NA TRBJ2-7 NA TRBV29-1 TGCAGCGTTCGGAAACCTCCCTACGAGCAGTACTTC CSVRKPPYEQYF
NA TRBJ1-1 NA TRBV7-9 TGTGCCAGCAGCTACGGACGTGGGGAGAACACTGAAGCTTTCTTT CASSYGRGENTEAFF
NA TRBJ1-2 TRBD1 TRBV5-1 TGCGCCAGCAGCCAAAATCCCGGGACAGGGAACTATGGCTACACCTTC CASSQNPGTGNYGYTF
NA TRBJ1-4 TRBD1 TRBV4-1 TGCGCCAGCAGCCAACCGGACAGGGGCCCTGAAAAACTGTTTTTT CASSQPDRGPEKLFF
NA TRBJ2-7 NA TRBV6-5 TGTGCCAGCAGTTACACCCGGGCCAGTACCTACGAGCAGTACTTC CASSYTRASTYEQYF
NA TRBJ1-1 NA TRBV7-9 TGTGCCAGCAGTATCGACGGGGACCAGAACACTGAAGCTTTCTTT CASSIDGDQNTEAFF
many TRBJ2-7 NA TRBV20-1 TGCAGTGCTAGAGATCCGGCGGCGATAGGATCCTACGAGCAGTACTTC CSARDPAAIGSYEQYF
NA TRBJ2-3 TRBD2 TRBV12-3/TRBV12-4 TGTGCCAGCAGAACCCTCGACCCTAGCGGGGGCACAGATACGCAGTATTTT CASRTLDPSGGTDTQYF
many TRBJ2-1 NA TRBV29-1 TGCAGCGTTGGTGGTAGGGTGGGGAGCGGACCCTACAATGAGCAGTTCTTC CSVGGRVGSGPYNEQFF
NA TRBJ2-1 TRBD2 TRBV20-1 TGCAGTGCTCTGAAACTAGCGGGGGGTTGGAATGAGCAGTTCTTC CSALKLAGGWNEQFF
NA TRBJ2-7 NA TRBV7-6 TGTGCCAGCAGCTCGCCAGACTACGAGCAGTACTTC CASSSPDYEQYF
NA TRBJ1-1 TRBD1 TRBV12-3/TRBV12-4 TGTGCCAGTTCGAGGGGACAGGGATGGAACACTGAAGCTTTCTTT CASSRGQGWNTEAFF
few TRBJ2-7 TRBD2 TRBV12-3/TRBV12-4 TGTGCCAGCAGTCGGGCGGGACTAGCTTCCGTCGAGCAGTACTTC CASSRAGLASVEQYF
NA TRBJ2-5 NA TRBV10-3 TGTGCCATCAGGGACACCCAAGAGACCCAGTACTTC CAIRDTQETQYF
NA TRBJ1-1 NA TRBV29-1 TGCAGCGTTGAAGACGGAGGGGGCACTGAAGCTTTCTTT CSVEDGGGTEAFF
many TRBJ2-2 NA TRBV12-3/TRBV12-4 TGTGCCAGCAGTTTGAGGTTTACCGGGGAGCTGTTTTTT CASSLRFTGELFF
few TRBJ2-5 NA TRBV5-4 TGTGCCAGCAGGGAAGGACGCCAAGAGACCCAGTACTTC CASREGRQETQYF
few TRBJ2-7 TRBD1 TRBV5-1 TGCGCCAGCAGATCCGGGACAGGGCTCCACGAGCAGTACTTC CASRSGTGLHEQYF
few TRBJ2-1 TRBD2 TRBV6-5 TGTGCCAGCAGTTCCTTGACTAGCGGGGGCAATGAGCAGTTCTTC CASSSLTSGGNEQFF
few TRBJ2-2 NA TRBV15 TGTGCCACCAATACCCCGGAACAGACCGGGGAGCTGTTTTTT CATNTPEQTGELFF
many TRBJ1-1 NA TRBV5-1 TGCGCCAGCAGAATTGAGAGAGCCTCAAACACTGAAGCTTTCTTT CASRIERASNTEAFF
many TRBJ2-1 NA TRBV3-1 TGTGCCAGCAGCCAAGATAGGGATGAGCAGTTCTTC CASSQDRDEQFF
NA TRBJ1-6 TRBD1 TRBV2 TGTGCCAGCATATCCGGGACAGAAAGTAATTCACCCCTCCACTTT CASISGTESNSPLHF
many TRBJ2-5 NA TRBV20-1 TGCAGTGCTAGAGTAGTCGTGGGAGAGACCCAGTACTTC CSARVVVGETQYF
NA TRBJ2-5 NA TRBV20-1 TGCAGTGCTAGGGGAGAGGGAATAGAGACCCAGTACTTC CSARGEGIETQYF
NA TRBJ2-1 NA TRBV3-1 TGTGCCAGCAGCCAAGACGGAAGGGTTTCCAATGAGCAGTTCTTC CASSQDGRVSNEQFF
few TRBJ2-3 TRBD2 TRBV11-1 TGTGCCAGCAGCGCCCGGACTAGCGGGGGGATTCTTAACACAGATACGCAGTATTTT CASSARTSGGILNTDTQYF
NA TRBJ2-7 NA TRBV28 TGTGCCAGCAGTGAGGGAAAAGAGCAGTACTTC CASSEGKEQYF
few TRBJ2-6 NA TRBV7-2 TGTGCCAGCCAGGGGCGGGGTTACAACTCTGGGGCCAACGTCCTGACTTTC CASQGRGYNSGANVLTF
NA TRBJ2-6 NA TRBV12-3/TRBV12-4 TGTGCCAGCAGTCCTGGGCACGGGGCCAACGTCCTGACTTTC CASSPGHGANVLTF
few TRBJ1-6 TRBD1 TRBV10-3 TGTGCCATTCGACAGGGATCAGATAATTCACCCCTCCACTTT CAIRQGSDNSPLHF
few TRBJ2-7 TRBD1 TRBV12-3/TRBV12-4 TGTGCCAGCAGTGATCGACAGGGGAACGAGCAGTACTTC CASSDRQGNEQYF
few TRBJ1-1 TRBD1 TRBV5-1 TGCGCCAGCAGCAGGACAGGTGACGAAGCTTTCTTT CASSRTGDEAFF
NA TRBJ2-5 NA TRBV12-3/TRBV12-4 TGTGCCAGCAGTCGAACGGGACCGACGGGCCTTGGTGCCCAGTACTTC CASSRTGPTGLGAQYF
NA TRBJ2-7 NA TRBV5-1 TGCGCCAGCAGCTTGGAGAGCACACCAGCCTACGAGCAGTACTTC CASSLESTPAYEQYF
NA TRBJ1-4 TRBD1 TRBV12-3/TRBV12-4 TGTGCCAGCAGACCGACAGGGGGCTCTGAAAAACTGTTTTTT CASRPTGGSEKLFF
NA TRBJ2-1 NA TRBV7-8 TGTGCCAGCAGCTTAGGGGTTAGCGGCGGGGATGAGCAGTTCTTC CASSLGVSGGDEQFF
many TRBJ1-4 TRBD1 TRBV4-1 TGCGCCAGCAGCCAGGACAGGGGATGGGATGAAAAACTGTTTTTT CASSQDRGWDEKLFF
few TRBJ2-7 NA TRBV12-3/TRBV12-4 TGTGCCAGCAGTCCCCGCGGTAGGGGCCGCTACGAGCAGTACTTC CASSPRGRGRYEQYF
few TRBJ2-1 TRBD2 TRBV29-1 TGCAGCGTCGAACTAGCGCATTCGGAGAGGGAGCAGTTCTTC CSVELAHSEREQFF
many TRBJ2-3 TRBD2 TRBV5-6 TGTGCCAGCAGCTCCCGACTAGCGGGGGCTTCAGATACGCAGTATTTT CASSSRLAGASDTQYF
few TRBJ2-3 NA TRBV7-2 TGTGCCAGCAGCTCCAGCGGGTTGAGCACAGATACGCAGTATTTT CASSSSGLSTDTQYF
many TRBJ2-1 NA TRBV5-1 TGCGCCAGCAGCCCGGGGGGGGACAGCTCCTACAATGAGCAGTTCTTC CASSPGGDSSYNEQFF
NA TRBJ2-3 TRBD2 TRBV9 TGTGCCAGCAGCGACAGACTAGCGGCAAGGGTAGATACGCAGTATTTT CASSDRLAARVDTQYF
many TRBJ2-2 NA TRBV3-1 TGTGCCAGCAGCCAGGTTCAGGGCGGAGGTTGGGAGCTGTTTTTT CASSQVQGGGWELFF
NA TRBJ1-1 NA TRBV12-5 TGTGCTAGTGGTTCGGGACATTCCGCGGGAGCTTTCTTT CASGSGHSAGAFF